Described below is a single TCR beta chain sequence and its context. The source of the sample is a study of blood T cell repertoires in COVID-19. Across the study: PBMCs, B-cell-depleted T cells, or T cells were the source of the cDNA or gDNA that made up the material.

In terms of age and location, participants ranged from roughly 18 to 95 years and lived in approximately 24 US areas. Participants' own reports of clinical history determined their cohort assignment. TCRdb's table, derived via immunoSEQ multiplex PCR, lists solely in-frame clones and lacks some. The sample includes approximately 140,000 clones, around 84% of them seen just once. CDR1 is SGHNT, CDR2 YYREEE, per germline (reference sequence). V was clipped by 1 base and J by 4 bases; unmatched bases: 4. The CDR3 totals 14 residues. The gene calls are TRBV5-4 and TRBJ1-2; 7 nucleotides match TRBD1. This clonotype was obtained from a man aged 35 to 55 with acute COVID-19. Sequencing was performed on PBMCs or T cells enriched from blood (not recorded which). The CDR3 coding sequence is TGTGCCAGCAGCTTGACAGGGGTCACCTATGGCTACACCTTC. This translates into CASSLTGVTYGYTF.